Shown below are 26 T cell receptor beta chains from a single sample sequenced in a study of T cells in Graves' hyperthyroidism and ophthalmopathy. Amplified TCR beta CDR3 regions derived from RNA transcripts. Carried out on the TCR CDR3, a first-round RT-PCR used the HTBI primer set. MiXCR, applied by TCRdb to the multiplex PCR reads, yields one record per CDR3 protein. This table holds roughly 700,000 distinct CDR3 sequences, less than 15% found once. The sequencing sample was made of blood. These receptors all come from a woman aged 18-29 years with Graves' hyperthyroidism.

Ten or more counts support this clonotype. The chain uses TRBV20-1 and TRBJ2-3; D possibly matches TRBD1 or TRBD2 (5 bases each). Trimming removed 5 bases from V and 0 bases from J, with 15 bases in between. The CDR3 extends over 15 amino acids. Per the germline V gene, CDR1 is DFQATT and CDR2 is SNEGSKA (reference sequence). CDR3 region: CSAERGRLSTDTQYF. CDR3 nucleotides: TGCAGTGCTGAGAGGGGAAGGCTCAGCACAGATACGCAGTATTTT.

This clonotype was detected only a few times. This chain uses TRBV5-5 with TRBJ2-7, with D possibly TRBD1 on 6 matching bases. The length of the CDR3 is 15 residues. Germline CDR1 reads SGHKS; CDR2 reads YYEKEE (reference sequence). V lost 3 bases, J lost 3 bases, and 16 bases lay in between. The CDR3 region has the DNA TGTGCCAGCAGCTCGGGACACTCAGATTTCTACGAGCAGTACTTC. This translates into CASSSGHSDFYEQYF.

At least ten counts were recorded for this clonotype. This chain's CDR3 is CASRGTNSYEQYF. The CDR3 DNA is TGCGCCAGCCGGGGGACAAACTCCTACGAGCAGTACTTC. The rearrangement joins TRBV5-1 to TRBJ2-7; TRBD1 or TRBD2 may be the D gene (6 bases each). Germline V gene lookup returns CDR1 SGHRS and CDR2 YFSETQ. V was cut by 7 bases and J by 0 bases, with 11 bases left in between. The CDR3 loop spans 13 amino acids.

Points on this clonotype: This may be a read error, as it is one base from a much larger clone. The CDR3 bases are TGTGCCAGCAGTTCGGTCCGGGGGTCCGAGAGAGGTGAAAAACTGTTTTTT. Protein product: CASSSVRGSERGEKLFF. J is TRBJ1-4 and V is TRBV11-2; tentatively, D is TRBD1 (5 bases). V was pared by 6 bases and J by 7 bases, with 24 bases between. The CDR3 is made up of 17 amino acids. Germline CDR1 and CDR2: SGHAT and FQNNGV. The full variable domain, rest sourced from reference TRBV11-2 and TRBJ1-4, is EAGVAQSPRYKIIEKRQSVAFWCNPISGHATLYWYQQILGQGPKLLIQFQNNGVVDDSQLPKDRFSAERLKGVDSTLKIQPAKLEDSAVYLCASSSVRGSERGEKLFFGSGTQLSVL.

This clonotype was observed at least ten times. The CDR3 DNA is TGTGCCAGCAGCCAAGTGAAGTGGCGGGAGTTGGCCAATGAGCAGTTCTTC. As protein: CASSQVKWRELANEQFF. This chain joins TRBV3-1 and TRBJ2-1, with 7 positions matching TRBD2. CDR3 length: 17 residues. V was pared by 1 base and J by 6 bases, with 12 bases of the junction left unmatched. Per germline, CDR1 LGHDT and CDR2 YNNKEL (reference sequence).

The genes are TRBV28 and TRBJ2-4; possible D gene TRBD2, 6 bases. CDR3 size: 12 residues. Between the trimmed V and J ends, which lost 2 bases and 10 bases, there was a span of 9 bases. Germline V CDR1 and CDR2: MDHEN, SYDVKM. The CDR3 sequence: CASSLGRGIQYF. The CDR3 DNA is TGTGCCAGCAGTTTAGGTCGGGGGATTCAGTACTTC.

This clonotype was counted a few times. The rearrangement joins TRBV6-1 to TRBJ1-5, with a weak D call TRBD1 (6 bases). CDR3 length: 15 amino acids. Germline V lookup: CDR1 MNHNS, CDR2 SASEGT. Trimming removed 6 bases from V and 4 bases from J, with 16 bases in between. In nucleotides, the CDR3 is TGTGCCAGCAGCTCGCAACAGGGAGGGAATCAGCCCCAGCATTTT. It translates to CASSSQQGGNQPQHF.

In its sample, this clonotype was seen a few times. DNA of the CDR3: TGTGCCATCAGTGAGTCGGGACTAGCGGGGACAGCTAGCACAGATACGCAGTATTTT. It encodes CAISESGLAGTASTDTQYF. V gene TRBV10-3 combines with J gene TRBJ2-3; 13 bases map to TRBD2. From germline, CDR1 is ENHRY and CDR2 SYGVKD. Trimming took 0 bases from V and 0 from J; bases not matched to a gene: 6. The CDR3 loop spans 19 amino acids.

Ten or more counts support this clonotype. The chain is built from TRBV30 and TRBJ1-1; D not resolved. Deletions cut 2 bases from V and 2 bases from J, with 12 bases between. The CDR3 sequence is 14 residues long. The germline V gene has CDR1 GTSNPN and CDR2 SVGIG (reference sequence). CDR3: CAWSKRAGNTEAFF. Here the CDR3 DNA reads TGTGCCTGGAGTAAAAGGGCCGGTAACACTGAAGCTTTCTTT.

This clonotype showed up many times. The genes are TRBV30 and TRBJ1-2; no clear D gene. V was trimmed by 4 bases and J by 1 base, leaving 7 bases between them. This CDR3 is 12 amino acids long. Germline loops: CDR1 GTSNPN, CDR2 SVGIG (reference sequence). CDR3 DNA: TGTGCCTGGACCAACAGTAACTATGGCTACACCTTC. Encoded protein: CAWTNSNYGYTF.

This clonotype was seen a handful of times. The V gene is TRBV25-1, the J gene TRBJ2-3; a weak D match, TRBD1 (5 bases). Germline CDR1 and CDR2: MGHDK and SYGVNS. This CDR3 is 14 amino acids long. V shed 4 bases and J shed 3 bases, with 11 bases lying between them. CDR3 sequence: CASSGVTVTDTQYF. Here the CDR3 DNA reads TGTGCCAGCAGTGGGGTGACAGTAACAGATACGCAGTATTTT.

The gene calls are TRBV7-9 and TRBJ2-5; tentatively, D is TRBD2 (6 bases). Per germline, CDR1 SEHNR and CDR2 FQNEAQ (reference sequence). The CDR3 runs 13 residues. V shed 1 base and J shed 11 bases, with 14 bases lying between them. The CDR3 protein is CASSLGDSTKQYF. CDR3 DNA sequence: TGTGCCAGCAGCTTAGGGGACTCCACAAAACAGTACTTC.

This clonotype was seen repeatedly, ten times or more. V and J are TRBV20-1 and TRBJ2-7; 7 bases agree with TRBD1. This CDR3 spans 13 amino acids. V lost 2 bases to trimming and J lost 3 bases; unmatched junction nucleotides: 4. Germline V gene data show CDR1 as DFQATT and CDR2 as SNEGSKA (reference sequence). In DNA, the CDR3 is TGCAGTGCTAGACGGGACAGCTACTACGAGCAGTACTTC. It yields the protein CSARRDSYYEQYF.

The chain joins TRBV3-1 to TRBJ2-7; 12 nucleotides agree with TRBD2. The trim removed 3 bases at V and 0 bases at J, leaving 12 bases unmatched. Germline V gene sequence: CDR1 LGHDT, CDR2 YNNKEL (reference sequence). The CDR3 extends over 19 amino acids. The CDR3 DNA sequence: TGTGCCAGCAGCCAGGGGGGACTAGCGGGTGTCTTCTTCTCCTACGAGCAGTACTTC. Translation: CASSQGGLAGVFFSYEQYF.

This clonotype was seen at least ten times. DNA of the CDR3: TGTGCCAGCAGGGGGACAGGCTCAAACTATGGCTACACCTTC. Translation: CASRGTGSNYGYTF. This chain joins TRBV7-2 and TRBJ1-2, with 8 nucleotides matching TRBD1. V lost 6 bases, J lost 2 bases, and 5 bases stayed unmatched. The CDR3 is made up of 14 amino acids. Germline-derived CDR1 and CDR2 are SGHTA and FQGNSA.

The sample holds many counts of this clonotype. The genes are TRBV20-1 and TRBJ2-1, with 9 bases identical to TRBD2. The CDR3 covers 15 residues. The junction had 2 bases not matched to a gene; V was cut back by 0 bases and J by 2 bases. CDR1 is DFQATT, CDR2 SNEGSKA, per germline (reference sequence). The CDR3 loop is CSARDLAGTYNEQFF. The DNA for the CDR3 is TGCAGTGCTAGAGATCTAGCGGGAACCTACAATGAGCAGTTCTTC.

This clonotype was seen a few times. The chain recombines TRBV5-5 with TRBJ1-4; the match to TRBD1 covers 7 bases. J lost 4 bases, V lost 1 base, and 4 bases had no gene match. Germline V gene sequence: CDR1 SGHKS, CDR2 YYEKEE (reference sequence). The CDR3 runs 15 residues. The CDR3 sequence: CASSLRDRLNEKLFF. CDR3 bases: TGTGCCAGCAGCTTGCGGGACAGACTTAATGAAAAACTGTTTTTT.

This clonotype was counted a few times. The chain has TRBV6-1 and TRBJ2-1, with 7 positions matching TRBD2. With 5 bases clipped from V and 6 bases from J, the junction kept 10 bases outside the gene matches. Germline-derived CDR1 and CDR2 are MNHNS and SASEGT. This CDR3 is 15 amino acids long. The CDR3 loop reads CASSYGGREVNEQFF. In DNA, the CDR3 is TGTGCCAGCAGTTATGGAGGGAGGGAGGTCAATGAGCAGTTCTTC.

CDR3 sequence (DNA): TGTGCCAGTTTAGGGGACTCCCAGTACGAGCAGTACTTC. It encodes CASLGDSQYEQYF. The chain couples TRBV19 to TRBJ2-7; D perhaps matches TRBD2 (6 bases). This CDR3 region has 13 residues. V shed 8 bases and J shed 4 bases, with 15 bases lying between them. Germline V gene data show CDR1 as LNHDA and CDR2 as SQIVND (reference sequence).

A few counts support this clonotype. The chain links TRBV9 to TRBJ2-1, with 10 bases aligning to TRBD2. CDR1 and CDR2 (germline): SGDLS, YYNGEE. V was clipped by 3 bases and J by 3 bases; unmatched bases: 6. CDR3 length equals 16 residues. The CDR3 region is CASSARTSGDYNEQFF. For the CDR3, the DNA is TGTGCCAGCAGCGCCCGGACTAGCGGTGACTACAATGAGCAGTTCTTC.

This clonotype was observed a few times. The V call is TRBV28, the J call TRBJ2-7, with D perhaps being TRBD1 or TRBD2 (5 bases each). Trimming cost V 2 bases and J 5 bases, with 13 bases left between them. CDR1 is MDHEN and CDR2 is SYDVKM in the germline V gene. The CDR3 is 14 amino acids. The CDR3 DNA reads as TGTGCCAGCAGTTTAAGGCCCCGGGGACACGAGCAGTACTTC. Translating it yields CASSLRPRGHEQYF.

This clonotype appeared many times. This sequence joins TRBV7-9 and TRBJ2-7; possibly TRBD1 or TRBD2 for D (5 bases each). Trimming left V 5 bases short and J 6 bases short, with 14 bases between. This CDR3 is built from 13 residues. Germline lookup yields CDR1 SEHNR and CDR2 FQNEAQ (reference sequence). DNA for the CDR3: TGTGCCAGCAGCCGTATCAGGGACGGCGAGCAGTACTTC. Protein product: CASSRIRDGEQYF.

This clonotype was counted a few times. CDR3: CASSLSSGRRETQYF. DNA of the CDR3: TGCGCCAGCAGCTTGTCTAGCGGGAGGAGGGAGACCCAGTACTTC. This sequence joins TRBV5-1 and TRBJ2-5; 11 positions match TRBD2. CDR1 is SGHRS and CDR2 is YFSETQ in the germline V gene. The CDR3 is made up of 15 amino acids. Trimming removed 1 base from V and 5 bases from J; junction bases left unmatched: 4.

This clonotype was seen repeatedly, ten times or more. A much larger clone lies one base from this, so it may be a read error. This rearrangement joins TRBV13 to TRBJ2-1; the match to TRBD1 covers 7 bases. Germline V gene lookup returns CDR1 PRHDT and CDR2 FYEKMQ (reference sequence). This CDR3 comprises 13 residues. Losses at the gene ends were 10 bases for V and 8 bases for J; bases not matched to a gene: 11. CDR3 amino acids: CATEGAGRHEQFF. CDR3 nucleotides: TGTGCCACCGAGGGGGCAGGCCGGCATGAGCAGTTCTTC.

The chain's CDR3 is CASSFRTSAYEQYF. For the CDR3, the DNA is TGCGCCAGCAGCTTCAGGACTAGCGCGTATGAGCAGTACTTC. The rearrangement uses TRBV5-1 and TRBJ2-7, with TRBD2 matching 9 bases. CDR1 SGHRS and CDR2 YFSETQ come from the germline V gene. The CDR3 consists of 14 residues. V shed 2 bases and J 7 bases; nucleotides not matched to a gene: 7.

This clonotype was detected ten times or more. The rearrangement links TRBV3-1 to TRBJ2-7; no definite D call. Germline lookup yields CDR1 LGHDT and CDR2 YNNKEL (reference sequence). The CDR3 loop spans 12 amino acids. V was shortened by 2 bases and J by 2 bases, with 4 bases between the two germline ends. CDR3: CASSQNAYEQYF. The CDR3 DNA sequence: TGTGCCAGCAGCCAAAACGCCTACGAGCAGTACTTC.